Reported below is one T cell receptor (beta chain). The CDR3 covers 16 residues. The germline V gene has CDR1 MDHEN and CDR2 SYDVKM. With 5 bases clipped from V and 6 bases from J, the junction kept 13 bases outside the gene matches. This sample is drawn from a study of blood T cell repertoires in COVID-19. Study-level information: Italy, Spain and the United States were the sources of the convalescent and acute COVID-19 samples. The cDNA or gDNA used as material had been derived from T cells, B-cell-depleted T cells, or PBMCs.

Original processing methods: How many nucleated cells were present was estimated from reference gene primer amplification. Method: immunoSEQ multiplex PCR; TCRdb's copy keeps in-frame clones and lacks some. Clone size and the V and J calls come from that table; the DNA yielded D and trimming. The sample has some 87,000 clones; about 82% are singletons. This TCR was recovered from a woman aged 70-85 years with active or convalescent COVID-19. Input material: peripheral blood. The rearrangement links TRBV28 to TRBJ1-2; TRBD1 matches 9 bases. For the CDR3, the DNA is TGTGCCAGCAGTCTTTCCGGGACAGGGTTTAAGGATGGCTACACCTTC. Amino acids: CASSLSGTGFKDGYTF.